The 21 T cell receptor beta chains below all came from one sample that was sequenced in a study of T cells in Graves' hyperthyroidism and ophthalmopathy (dated by TCRdb to between 2019 and 2020). Library preparation used multiplex PCR. Sequencing instrument: Illumina HiSeq 2000. The TCR beta CDR3 regions were amplified from the RNA transcripts. For the first round of RT-PCR on the TCR CDR3, the HTBI primer set was used together with the Qiagen OneStep RT-PCR kit. The public reads were run again by TCRdb, first through fastp at Q25 and then through MiXCR, and only productive beta chains were kept. CDR3 protein sequences are deduplicated, and each keeps its most common genes and DNA. Present in this sample are a few hundred thousand distinct CDR3 sequences, 17% of which were seen just once. The ten largest clones represent around 61% of the sample. Sample: blood. The receptors were gathered from a woman aged 55 to 70 with Graves' ophthalmopathy.

The count of this clonotype is one. The V gene is TRBV2, the J gene TRBJ1-4, with D perhaps TRBD1 (6 bases). Germline assignment: CDR1 SNHLY and CDR2 FYNNEI. CDR3 length: 16 residues. V lost 5 bases, J lost 3 bases, and 16 bases lay in between. The chain's CDR3 is CASSLTGWWSNEKLFF. As DNA, the CDR3 is TGTGCCAGCAGTCTTACAGGGTGGTGGTCTAATGAAAAACTGTTTTTT.

This clonotype was seen ten or more times. The J gene is TRBJ2-7, the V gene TRBV9; TRBD1 aligns across 10 bases. With V trimmed by 3 bases and J by 3 bases, 3 bases remained unmatched. The germline CDR1 and CDR2 sequences are SGDLS and YYNGEE. The CDR3 has 14 amino acids. The CDR3 DNA reads as TGTGCCAGCAGCGACCGGGACAGGGGCTACGAGCAGTACTTC. Amino acids: CASSDRDRGYEQYF.

This clonotype was seen a few times. This rearrangement joins TRBV12-3 or TRBV12-4 to TRBJ2-5, with 11 bases aligning to TRBD2. This CDR3 contains 16 residues. V trimming: 2 bases; J trimming: 2 bases; junction bases outside the gene matches: 4. CDR3: CASSLTSGGGQETQYF. CDR3 in DNA: TGTGCCAGCAGTTTAACTAGCGGGGGAGGTCAAGAGACCCAGTACTTC.

There are many counts of this clonotype. The rearrangement joins TRBV13 to TRBJ2-1, with TRBD2 identical over 10 bases. The V gene's germline CDR1 is PRHDT and CDR2 FYEKMQ (reference sequence). This CDR3 has 15 residues. V dropped 3 bases and J dropped 6; count of bases not matched to a gene: 5. The CDR3 bases are TGTGCCAGCAGCTTCGAACTAGCGGGGATCAATGAGCAGTTCTTC. Translated, it gives CASSFELAGINEQFF. Supplemented by reference TRBV13 and TRBJ2-1, the full variable domain reads AAGVIQSPRHLIKEKRETATLKCYPIPRHDTVYWYQQGPGQDPQFLISFYEKMQSDKGSIPDRFSAQQFSDYHSELNMSSLELGDSALYFCASSFELAGINEQFFGPGTRLTVL.

This clonotype was seen many times. The chain recombines TRBV10-3 with TRBJ2-7; the D gene is possibly TRBD1 (6 bases). Trimming left V 0 bases short and J 1 base short, with 10 bases between. The CDR3 runs 15 residues. The germline CDR1 and CDR2 sequences are ENHRY and SYGVKD. The CDR3 DNA follows: TGTGCCATCAGTGAGTCGGGGGCTACGTCCTACGAGCAGTACTTC. The encoded protein is CAISESGATSYEQYF.

In this sample, this clonotype turned up a few times. V usage is TRBV4-1 and J usage is TRBJ2-7, with D possibly being TRBD2 (5 bases). In germline, CDR1 is MGHRA, CDR2 YSYEKL. The CDR3 is 14 amino acids. The V and J ends lost 0 bases and 3 bases respectively, with 9 bases between them. CDR3 sequence reads: CASSQDREIYEQYF. The CDR3 coding sequence is TGCGCCAGCAGCCAAGATCGGGAAATCTACGAGCAGTACTTC.

This clonotype came up a few times. CDR3 DNA sequence: TGCGCCAGCAGCCTCGGACAGGGACCGAACACCGGGGAGCTGTTTTTT. Residues: CASSLGQGPNTGELFF. The chain recombines TRBV4-1 with TRBJ2-2, with 8 bases lining up with TRBD1. CDR1 and CDR2 from the germline V gene are MGHRA and YSYEKL. The CDR3 extends over 16 amino acids. Losses at the gene ends were 4 bases for V and 0 bases for J; bases not matched to a gene: 4.

J is TRBJ1-6 and V is TRBV20-1, with 7 bases that match TRBD1. V lost 6 bases, J lost 9 bases, and 8 bases stayed unmatched. The CDR3 totals 13 residues. Germline assignment: CDR1 DFQATT and CDR2 SNEGSKA (reference sequence). Written as DNA, the CDR3 is TGCAGTGCGGGGGACAGAGAGCTTTCACCCCTCCACTTT. Its translation: CSAGDRELSPLHF.

In its sample, this clonotype was seen many times. V gene TRBV19 combines with J gene TRBJ2-7; the match to TRBD1 covers 10 bases. Germline CDR1 and CDR2: LNHDA and SQIVND (reference sequence). The V segment lost 5 bases and the J segment 5 bases; nucleotides outside the gene matches: 6. The CDR3 is 14 amino acids. For the CDR3, the DNA is TGTGCCAGTAGTGAGGGACAGGGGCTGGACGAGCAGTACTTC. Translated: CASSEGQGLDEQYF.

A few counts support this clonotype. The rearrangement joins TRBV20-1 to TRBJ2-2; 7 bases align to TRBD1. This CDR3 has 15 amino acids. The V and J ends lost 1 base and 3 bases, in that order; junction bases with no gene match: 5. Germline loops: CDR1 DFQATT, CDR2 SNEGSKA (reference sequence). In nucleotides, the CDR3 is TGCAGTGCTAGAGCTCACAGGGGTGACACCGGGGAGCTGTTTTTT. It translates to CSARAHRGDTGELFF.

CDR3 sequence: CSARDPSRGGSQETQYF. DNA of the CDR3: TGCAGTGCTAGAGATCCCTCTAGGGGAGGGTCCCAAGAGACCCAGTACTTC. The gene calls are TRBV20-1 and TRBJ2-5; TRBD2 aligns across 7 bases. The CDR3 contains 17 residues. Germline assignment: CDR1 DFQATT and CDR2 SNEGSKA (reference sequence). Losses at the gene ends were 0 bases for V and 1 base for J; bases not matched to a gene: 11.

This chain connects TRBV19 to TRBJ1-5, with unresolved D. The germline V gene encodes CDR1 LNHDA and CDR2 SQIVND (reference sequence). V gave up 5 bases and J gave up 9 bases, with 14 bases separating them. There are 13 residues in the CDR3. This CDR3 is CASSGGMFGPQHF. The CDR3 DNA is TGTGCCAGTAGTGGCGGTATGTTCGGGCCCCAGCATTTT.

The V and J genes are TRBV14 and TRBJ2-3; D remains ambiguous. Trimming shortened V by 1 base and J by 4 bases, and 15 bases separated the two germline ends. The CDR3 spans 16 residues. The germline gives CDR1 SGHDN, CDR2 FVKESK. For the CDR3, the DNA is TGTGCCAGCAGCCAAGCCCCGTACGTACAGTCAGATACGCAGTATTTT. Encoded protein: CASSQAPYVQSDTQYF.

The sample holds many counts of this clonotype. The chain joins TRBV13 to TRBJ2-7; D might be TRBD1 (6 bases). Germline V gene lookup returns CDR1 PRHDT and CDR2 FYEKMQ (reference sequence). V gave up 2 bases and J gave up 0 bases, with 14 bases separating them. CDR3 size: 16 residues. The CDR3 loop reads CASSLKGTGSSYEQYF. For the CDR3, the DNA is TGTGCCAGCAGCTTAAAGGGAACAGGGAGCTCCTACGAGCAGTACTTC.

This clonotype has ten or more counts. This chain uses TRBV20-1 with TRBJ1-1, with D maybe TRBD1 (5 bases). Between the trimmed V and J ends, which lost 5 bases and 0 bases, there was a span of 13 bases. The CDR3 runs 14 residues. Germline V lookup: CDR1 DFQATT, CDR2 SNEGSKA (reference sequence). DNA of the CDR3: TGCAGTGCTTCTTTCGGGGGAGTGAACACTGAAGCTTTCTTT. This translates into CSASFGGVNTEAFF.

Details on this clonotype: A read error may explain this, as a much larger clone is one base away. This chain links TRBV18 with TRBJ1-1; TRBD1 might be the D (5 bases). With 7 bases removed from V and 1 base from J, the gap between germline ends came to 10 bases. The CDR3 covers 13 residues. Germline values: CDR1 KGHSH, CDR2 LQKENI. The CDR3, as DNA: TGTGCCAGCTTGGGACGGAGGAACACTGAAGCTTTCTTT. This gives the protein CASLGRRNTEAFF.

The table lists this clonotype with many counts. This rearrangement joins TRBV7-6 to TRBJ2-7; D remains unclear. CDR3 length: 13 residues. The V gene's germline CDR1 is SGHVS and CDR2 FNYEAQ. Trimming shortened V by 5 bases and J by 3 bases, and 11 bases separated the two germline ends. The CDR3 nucleotides read TGTGCCAGCAGCCAAACCAACGACTACGAGCAGTACTTC. Translating it yields CASSQTNDYEQYF.

The sample holds many counts of this clonotype. The chain employs TRBV28 and TRBJ2-3; perhaps TRBD2 as D (5 bases). V was cut by 5 bases and J by 4 bases, with 19 bases left in between. This CDR3 has 16 residues. Looked up from germline, CDR1 is MDHEN and CDR2 is SYDVKM. This chain's CDR3 is CASSPVRGRGSDTQYF. CDR3 nucleotides: TGTGCCAGCAGTCCCGTCCGAGGGAGAGGTTCAGATACGCAGTATTTT.

Note on this clonotype: At one of its ends the junction is not consistent with the germline gene, which may arise from a read error. The V and J genes are TRBV6-2 or TRBV6-3 and TRBJ2-7, with TRBD2 identical over 7 bases. Germline V gene sequence: CDR1 MNHEY, CDR2 SVGEGT. This CDR3 has 14 residues. CDR3 sequence reads: CASTLAGGTYEQYF. The CDR3 coding sequence is TGCGCCAGCACCTTAGCGGGCGGAACCTACGAGCAGTACTTC.

This clonotype was counted many times. The chain joins TRBV5-1 to TRBJ2-7, with 16 bases aligning to TRBD2. The CDR3 is 17 amino acids. V dropped 4 bases and J dropped 0; count of bases not matched to a gene: 4. Germline lookup yields CDR1 SGHRS and CDR2 YFSETQ. Written as DNA, the CDR3 is TGCGCCAGCAGCATCGGGACTAGCGGGGGGGCCTCCTACGAGCAGTACTTC. Translation gives CASSIGTSGGASYEQYF.

This clonotype has at least ten counts. The chain uses TRBV12-3 or TRBV12-4 and TRBJ1-6, with D unresolved. Trimming shortened V by 6 bases and J by 8 bases, and 11 bases separated the two germline ends. The CDR3 covers 13 residues. The CDR3 loop reads CASSMINYSPLHF. CDR3 in DNA: TGTGCCAGCAGCATGATAAACTATTCACCCCTCCACTTT.